This T cell receptor beta chain was sequenced in a study of beta chain features in type 1 diabetes. Germline V gives CDR1 SEHNR, CDR2 FQNEAQ (reference sequence). There are 12 residues in the CDR3. Trimming took 5 bases from V and 6 from J, leaving 10 bases between them. The isolated RNA, all of it, was reverse transcribed, so expressed TCRB transcripts were what got sequenced. Profiling relied on immunoSEQ multiplex PCR, and the TCRdb table lists in-frame clones only, not all of them. The table includes approximately 300,000 clones, approximately 11% detected once. This TCR derives from a woman between 25 and 40 years old in good health. The rearrangement joins TRBV7-9 to TRBJ1-2, with D possibly being TRBD1 (6 bases). Sequencing input: naive CD4+ T cells from blood. The CDR3 DNA sequence: TGTGCCAGCAGCGAAGGACAGAATGGCTACACCTTC. As protein: CASSEGQNGYTF.